The clone carrying this T cell receptor (beta chain) was found many times. Antigen: not known. TCRdb re-derived calls from the RT-PCR reads in MiXCR, one entry per CDR3 protein. The table has approximately 530,000 distinct CDR3 sequences, more than 7% seen once. These data belong to a study of response to subunit inactivated influenza vaccine. The germline V gene encodes CDR1 SGHTA and CDR2 FQGTGA. The ends lost 2 bases at V and 7 bases at J; junction bases unmatched: 2. This CDR3 is 13 amino acids long. Whole-study results and caveats: Authors suggested that a seasonal influenza vaccination recruits few new T cells each time.

The V and J genes are TRBV7-3 and TRBJ1-2; 9 positions match TRBD1. The receptor was derived from a man aged 50-75 years who received an inactivated influenza vaccine. The source material was PBMCs from blood, sampled less than 30 months after vaccination. CDR3 in DNA: TGTGCCAGCAGCTTAGACAGGGGGTCTGGCTACACCTTC. It codes for CASSLDRGSGYTF.